This TCR beta chain was recorded in a study of T cell responses to AZD1222 COVID-19 vaccine. Overall study results and limits: Females made up more of the donors, who were largely white British, and clonal diversity may have come out too low. Variant regions that are unmutated are reportedly the target of nearly half of spike-specific TCRs. The repertoires were collected only after the peak T cell response.

Measured with immunoSEQ multiplex PCR; TCRdb has only the in-frame clones, and not every one. The data show about 120,000 clones, 85% to 95% seen once. V dropped 1 base and J dropped 4 bases, with 11 bases sitting between them. The CDR3 is 14 residues long. Germline values: CDR1 SGHTS, CDR2 YDEGEE. Researchers grouped second doses given at about 4 or about 12 weeks into one pool. About this clone itself: Its matching antigen is unknown.

J is TRBJ1-2 and V is TRBV5-8; D remains ambiguous. The TCR comes from an adult who received the AZD1222 COVID-19 vaccine. Specimen: peripheral blood, collected 28 days after the second AZD1222 dose. The chain's CDR3 is CASSLQSGPYGYTF. The CDR3 DNA reads as TGTGCCAGCAGCTTGCAATCCGGGCCCTATGGCTACACCTTC.